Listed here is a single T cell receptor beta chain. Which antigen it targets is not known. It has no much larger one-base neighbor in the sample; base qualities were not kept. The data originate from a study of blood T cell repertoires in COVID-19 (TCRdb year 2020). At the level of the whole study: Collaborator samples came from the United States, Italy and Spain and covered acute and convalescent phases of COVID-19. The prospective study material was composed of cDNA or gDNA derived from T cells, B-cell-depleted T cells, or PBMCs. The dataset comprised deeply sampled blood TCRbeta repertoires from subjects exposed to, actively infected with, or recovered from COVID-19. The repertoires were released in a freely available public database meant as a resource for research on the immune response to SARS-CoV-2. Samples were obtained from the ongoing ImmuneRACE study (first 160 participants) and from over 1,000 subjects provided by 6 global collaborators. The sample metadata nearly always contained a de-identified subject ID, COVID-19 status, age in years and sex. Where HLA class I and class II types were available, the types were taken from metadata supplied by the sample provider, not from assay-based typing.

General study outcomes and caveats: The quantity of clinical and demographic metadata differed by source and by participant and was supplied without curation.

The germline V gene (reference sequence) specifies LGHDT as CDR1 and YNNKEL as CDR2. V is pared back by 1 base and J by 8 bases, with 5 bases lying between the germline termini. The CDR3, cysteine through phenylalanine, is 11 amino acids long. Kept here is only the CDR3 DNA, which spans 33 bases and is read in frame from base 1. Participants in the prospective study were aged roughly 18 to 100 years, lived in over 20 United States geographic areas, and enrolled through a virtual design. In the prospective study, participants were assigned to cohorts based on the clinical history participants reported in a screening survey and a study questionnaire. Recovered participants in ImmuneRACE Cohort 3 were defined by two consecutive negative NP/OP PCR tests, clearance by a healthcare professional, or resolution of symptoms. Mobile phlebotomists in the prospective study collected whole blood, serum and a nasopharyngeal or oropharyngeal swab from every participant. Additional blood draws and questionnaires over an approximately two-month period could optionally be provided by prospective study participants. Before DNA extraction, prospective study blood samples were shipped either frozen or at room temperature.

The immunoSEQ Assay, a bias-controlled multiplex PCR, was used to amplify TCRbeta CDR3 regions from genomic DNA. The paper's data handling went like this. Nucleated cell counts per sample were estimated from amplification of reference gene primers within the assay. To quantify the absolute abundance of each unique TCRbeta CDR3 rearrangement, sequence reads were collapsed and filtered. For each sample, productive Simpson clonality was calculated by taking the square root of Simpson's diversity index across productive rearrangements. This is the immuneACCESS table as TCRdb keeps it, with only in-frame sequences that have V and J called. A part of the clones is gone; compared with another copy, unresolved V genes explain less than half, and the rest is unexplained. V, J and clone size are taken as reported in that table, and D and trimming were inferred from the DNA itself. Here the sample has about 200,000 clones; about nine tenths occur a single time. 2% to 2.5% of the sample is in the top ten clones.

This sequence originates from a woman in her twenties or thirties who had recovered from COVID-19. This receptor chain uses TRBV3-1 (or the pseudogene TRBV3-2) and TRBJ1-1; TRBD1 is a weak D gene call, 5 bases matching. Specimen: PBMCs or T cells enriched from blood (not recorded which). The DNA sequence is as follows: TGTGCCAGCAGCCAAGGGGGCGAAGCTTTCTTT. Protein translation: CASSQGGEAFF.